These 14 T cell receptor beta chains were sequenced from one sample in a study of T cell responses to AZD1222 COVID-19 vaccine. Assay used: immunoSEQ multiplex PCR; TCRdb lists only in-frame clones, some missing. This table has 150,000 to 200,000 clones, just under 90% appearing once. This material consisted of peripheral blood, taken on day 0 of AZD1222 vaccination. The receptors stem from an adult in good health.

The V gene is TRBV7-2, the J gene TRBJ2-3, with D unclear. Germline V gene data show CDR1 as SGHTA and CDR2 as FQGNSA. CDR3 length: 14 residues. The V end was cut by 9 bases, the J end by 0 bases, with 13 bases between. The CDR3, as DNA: TGTGCCAGTCAGTGGCTGGCTAGCACAGATACGCAGTATTTT. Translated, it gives CASQWLASTDTQYF.

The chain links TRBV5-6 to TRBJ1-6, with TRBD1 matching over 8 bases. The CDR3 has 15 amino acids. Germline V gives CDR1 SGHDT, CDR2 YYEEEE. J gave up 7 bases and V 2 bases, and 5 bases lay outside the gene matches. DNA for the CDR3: TGTGCCAGCAGCTTTAAGGACAGGGACAATTCACCCCTCCACTTT. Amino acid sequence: CASSFKDRDNSPLHF. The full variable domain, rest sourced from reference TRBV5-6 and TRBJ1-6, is DAGVTQSPTHLIKTRGQQVTLRCSPKSGHDTVSWYQQALGQGPQFIFQYYEEEERQRGNFPDRFSGHQFPNYSSELNVNALLLGDSALYLCASSFKDRDNSPLHFGNGTRLTVT.

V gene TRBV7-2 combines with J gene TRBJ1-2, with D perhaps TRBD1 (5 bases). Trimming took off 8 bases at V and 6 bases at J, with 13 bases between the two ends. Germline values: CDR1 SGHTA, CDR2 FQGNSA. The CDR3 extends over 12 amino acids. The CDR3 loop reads CASLGAADGYTF. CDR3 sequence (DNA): TGTGCCAGCCTCGGGGCAGCCGATGGCTACACCTTC. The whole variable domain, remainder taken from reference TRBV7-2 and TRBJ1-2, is GAGVSQSPSNKVTEKGKDVELRCDPISGHTALYWYRQSLGQGLEFLIYFQGNSAPDKSGLPSDRFSAERTGGSVSTLTIQRTQQEDSAVYLCASLGAADGYTFGSGTRLTVV.

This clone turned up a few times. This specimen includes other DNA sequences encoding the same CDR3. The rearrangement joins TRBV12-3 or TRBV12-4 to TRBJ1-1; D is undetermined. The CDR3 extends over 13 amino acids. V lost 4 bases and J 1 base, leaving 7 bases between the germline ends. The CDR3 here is CASSSGPNTEAFF. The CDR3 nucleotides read TGTGCCAGCAGTTCCGGACCGAACACTGAAGCTTTCTTT.

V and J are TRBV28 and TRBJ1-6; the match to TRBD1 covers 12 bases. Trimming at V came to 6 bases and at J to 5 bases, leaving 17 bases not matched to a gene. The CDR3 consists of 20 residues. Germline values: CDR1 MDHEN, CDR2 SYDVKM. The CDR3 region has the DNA TGTGCCAGCAGCTCCCCTGGGGGACAGGGGGCCAGTAGTGATAATTCACCCCTCCACTTT. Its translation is CASSSPGGQGASSDNSPLHF.

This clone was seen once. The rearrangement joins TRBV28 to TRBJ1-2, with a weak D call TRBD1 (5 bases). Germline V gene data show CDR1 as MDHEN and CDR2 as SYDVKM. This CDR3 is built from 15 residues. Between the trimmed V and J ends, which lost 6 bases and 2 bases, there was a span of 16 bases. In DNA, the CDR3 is TGTGCCAGCAGCCTCGGGAGGGGAGCCAACTATGGCTACACCTTC. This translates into CASSLGRGANYGYTF.

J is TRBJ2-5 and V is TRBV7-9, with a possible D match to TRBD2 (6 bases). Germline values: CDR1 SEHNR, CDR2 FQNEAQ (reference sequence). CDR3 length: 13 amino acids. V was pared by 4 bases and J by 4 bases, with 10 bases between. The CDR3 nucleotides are TGTGCCAGCAGCTCGGACTATGGAGAGACCCAGTACTTC. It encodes CASSSDYGETQYF. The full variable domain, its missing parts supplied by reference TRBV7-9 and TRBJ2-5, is DTGVSQNPRHKITKRGQNVTFRCDPISEHNRLYWYRQTLGQGPEFLTYFQNEAQLEKSRLLSDRFSAERPKGSFSTLEIQRTEQGDSAMYLCASSSDYGETQYFGPGTRLLVL.

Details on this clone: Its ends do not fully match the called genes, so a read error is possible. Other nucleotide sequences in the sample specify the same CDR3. CDR3: CASSLVGGRHEQYF. The DNA of the CDR3 is TGTGCCAGCAGTTTGGTCGGGGGGCGCCACGAGCAGTACTTT. The gene calls are TRBV28 and TRBJ2-7; D might be TRBD2 (7 bases). Germline V gene data show CDR1 as MDHEN and CDR2 as SYDVKM. This CDR3 contains 14 residues.

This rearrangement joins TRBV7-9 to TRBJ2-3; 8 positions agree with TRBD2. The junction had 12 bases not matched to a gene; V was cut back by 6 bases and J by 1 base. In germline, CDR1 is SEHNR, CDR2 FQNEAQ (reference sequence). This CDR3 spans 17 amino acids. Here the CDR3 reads CASSRTGGRSRTDTQYF. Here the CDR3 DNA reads TGTGCCAGCAGTAGAACGGGGGGGCGTTCTCGCACAGATACGCAGTATTTT. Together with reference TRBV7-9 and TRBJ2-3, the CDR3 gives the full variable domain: DTGVSQNPRHKITKRGQNVTFRCDPISEHNRLYWYRQTLGQGPEFLTYFQNEAQLEKSRLLSDRFSAERPKGSFSTLEIQRTEQGDSAMYLCASSRTGGRSRTDTQYFGPGTRLTVL.

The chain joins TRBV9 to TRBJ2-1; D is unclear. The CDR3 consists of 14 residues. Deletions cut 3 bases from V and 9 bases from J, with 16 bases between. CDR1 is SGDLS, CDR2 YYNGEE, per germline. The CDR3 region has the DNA TGTGCCAGCAGCGACAACCGGGCAGGCAGTGAGCAGTTCTTC. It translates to CASSDNRAGSEQFF.

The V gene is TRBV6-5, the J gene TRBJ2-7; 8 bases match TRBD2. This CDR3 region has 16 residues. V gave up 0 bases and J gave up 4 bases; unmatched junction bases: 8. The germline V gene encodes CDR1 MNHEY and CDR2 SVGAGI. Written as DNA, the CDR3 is TGTGCCAGCAGTTACTCGTCCACTAGCGGAGGGTACGAGCAGTACTTC. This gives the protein CASSYSSTSGGYEQYF.

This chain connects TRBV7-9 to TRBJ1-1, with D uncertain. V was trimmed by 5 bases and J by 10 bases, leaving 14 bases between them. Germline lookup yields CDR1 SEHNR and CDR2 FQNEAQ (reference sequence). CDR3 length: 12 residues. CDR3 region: CASSTLEGAAFF. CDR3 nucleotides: TGTGCCAGCAGCACTCTGGAGGGAGCAGCTTTCTTT.

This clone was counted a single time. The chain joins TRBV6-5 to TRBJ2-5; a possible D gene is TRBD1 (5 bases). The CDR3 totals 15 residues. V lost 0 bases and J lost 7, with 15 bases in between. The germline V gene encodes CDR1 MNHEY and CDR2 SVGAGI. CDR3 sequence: CASSYSWGSTGTQYF. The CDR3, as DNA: TGTGCCAGCAGTTACTCATGGGGCTCTACCGGGACCCAGTACTTC.

The CDR3 coding sequence is TGTGCCAGCAGTTTAGGTGGCAGGGGATCCTATAATTCACCCCTCCACTTT. Translation gives CASSLGGRGSYNSPLHF. The chain joins TRBV28 to TRBJ1-6, with D possibly matching TRBD1 (6 bases). CDR1 is MDHEN and CDR2 is SYDVKM in the germline V gene. The CDR3 has 17 residues. The ends were cut back, 2 bases at V and 1 base at J, with 12 bases in the middle. The full variable domain, its missing parts supplied by reference TRBV28 and TRBJ1-6, is DVKVTQSSRYLVKRTGEKVFLECVQDMDHENMFWYRQDPGLGLRLIYFSYDVKMKEKGDIPEGYSVSREKKERFSLILESASTNQTSMYLCASSLGGRGSYNSPLHFGNGTRLTVT.